The 7 T cell receptor beta chains given below trace back to one sample, sequenced in a study of T-cell memory formation after mild COVID-19. Each CDR3 protein is one row after TCRdb ran MiXCR on the 5' RACE reads. This table holds hundreds of thousands of distinct CDR3 sequences, 25% to 30% found once. Material: PBMCs or a T cell subset sorted from them (not recorded which). The origin of the receptors is an adult woman who had mild COVID-19 (a few samples of this study predate the infection). Cell type and time point are not known.

This clonotype has just a few counts. The V call is TRBV7-8, the J call TRBJ2-1; no firm D call. With 5 bases removed from V and 7 bases from J, the gap between germline ends came to 15 bases. Germline CDR1 reads SGHVS; CDR2 reads FQNEAQ. The CDR3 is 14 amino acids. The CDR3 sequence: CASSPKTETNEQFF. CDR3 sequence (DNA): TGTGCCAGCAGCCCTAAGACTGAAACAAATGAGCAGTTCTTC.

The genes are TRBV20-1 and TRBJ2-1; D unclear. Trimming took 3 bases from V and 4 from J, leaving 7 bases between them. This CDR3 region has 12 residues. Germline lookup yields CDR1 DFQATT and CDR2 SNEGSKA (reference sequence). The CDR3 DNA sequence: TGCAGTGCTAGGTTGGGGTACAATGAGCAGTTCTTC. It yields the protein CSARLGYNEQFF.

This chain joins TRBV20-1 and TRBJ2-7; 7 bases agree with TRBD1. The CDR3 covers 14 residues. In germline, CDR1 is DFQATT, CDR2 SNEGSKA (reference sequence). J was trimmed by 2 bases and V by 3 bases; bases with no gene match: 7. The CDR3 sequence: CSASSAGTAYEQYF. As DNA, the CDR3 is TGCAGTGCTAGCTCAGCTGGGACAGCCTACGAGCAGTACTTC.

The genes are TRBV6-5 and TRBJ1-1; a possible D gene is TRBD1 (6 bases). With 4 bases removed from V and 12 bases from J, the gap between germline ends came to 18 bases. This CDR3 has 13 amino acids. Germline V gives CDR1 MNHEY, CDR2 SVGAGI. CDR3 amino acids: CASSWTDRSGTFF. CDR3 sequence (DNA): TGTGCCAGCAGTTGGACAGACCGTTCGGGAACTTTCTTT.

This sequence joins TRBV25-1 and TRBJ2-5; 8 bases match TRBD1. This CDR3 is 16 amino acids long. V trimming: 4 bases; J trimming: 4 bases; junction bases outside the gene matches: 11. Germline lookup yields CDR1 MGHDK and CDR2 SYGVNS. The CDR3 reads CASSAYRTGRGETQYF. The CDR3 DNA reads TGTGCCAGCAGTGCCTATCGGACAGGGCGTGGAGAGACCCAGTACTTC.

In this sample, this clonotype turned up a few times. This chain uses TRBV12-3 or TRBV12-4 with TRBJ1-5; D gene uncertain. CDR3 size: 13 residues. Between the trimmed V and J ends, which lost 0 bases and 5 bases, there was a span of 5 bases. The CDR3 DNA is TGTGCCAGCAGTTTAGCGGGGTATCAGCCCCAGCATTTT. This codes for CASSLAGYQPQHF.

This clonotype was counted a few times. J is TRBJ2-1 and V is TRBV5-1, with 7 nucleotides matching TRBD1. The CDR3 covers 14 residues. Germline loops: CDR1 SGHRS, CDR2 YFSETQ. With 3 bases clipped from V and 7 bases from J, the junction kept 7 bases outside the gene matches. CDR3 protein: CASSWPGQANEQFF. For the CDR3, the DNA is TGCGCCAGCAGCTGGCCCGGACAGGCTAATGAGCAGTTCTTC.